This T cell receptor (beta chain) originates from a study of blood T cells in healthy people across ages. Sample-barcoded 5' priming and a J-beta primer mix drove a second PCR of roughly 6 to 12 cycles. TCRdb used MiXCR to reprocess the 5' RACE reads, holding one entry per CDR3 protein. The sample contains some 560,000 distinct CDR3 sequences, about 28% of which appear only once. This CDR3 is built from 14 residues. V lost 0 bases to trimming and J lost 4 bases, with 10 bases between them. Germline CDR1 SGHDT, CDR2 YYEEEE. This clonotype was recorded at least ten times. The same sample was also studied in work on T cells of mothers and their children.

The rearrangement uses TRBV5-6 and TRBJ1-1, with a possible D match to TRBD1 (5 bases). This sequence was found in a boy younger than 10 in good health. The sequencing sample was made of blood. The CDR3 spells CASSLVGAGTEAFF. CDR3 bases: TGTGCCAGCAGCTTGGTAGGGGCGGGCACTGAAGCTTTCTTT.